This TCR beta chain was captured in a study of cytomegalovirus exposure and HLA in healthy donors. Study-wide findings and caveats: The likely explanation for a cluster of highly shared sequence variants was sequencing artifact. A later analysis found TCR association rates differed by HLA locus, highest for DRB1 and lowest for HLA-C.

Comments on this clone: Its target is unknown.

It was healthy bone marrow donors who served as donors. The PCR used 60 Vbeta and 13 Jbeta primers. Original analysis: Among the unique TCR beta chains that a later analysis counted, about 86 million in all, some 10 million were shared. The assay was immunoSEQ multiplex PCR, and TCRdb's table has in-frame clones only and misses some. That table is the source of V, J and clone size, and D and trimming were worked out from the DNA. The sample lists about 140,000 clones, 82% occurring once. V was trimmed by 6 bases and J by 5 bases, leaving 16 bases between them. CDR1 is LGHNA, CDR2 YNFKEQ, per germline. CDR3 length: 14 amino acids.

The specimen sequenced was PBMCs. V usage is TRBV4-2 and J usage is TRBJ1-1; D ambiguous. This sequence originates from a woman in her sixties or seventies in good health and CMV-seropositive. The CDR3 reads CASSRDPSGTEAFF. The CDR3 nucleotides are TGTGCCAGCAGTCGCGATCCCTCGGGGACTGAAGCTTTCTTT.